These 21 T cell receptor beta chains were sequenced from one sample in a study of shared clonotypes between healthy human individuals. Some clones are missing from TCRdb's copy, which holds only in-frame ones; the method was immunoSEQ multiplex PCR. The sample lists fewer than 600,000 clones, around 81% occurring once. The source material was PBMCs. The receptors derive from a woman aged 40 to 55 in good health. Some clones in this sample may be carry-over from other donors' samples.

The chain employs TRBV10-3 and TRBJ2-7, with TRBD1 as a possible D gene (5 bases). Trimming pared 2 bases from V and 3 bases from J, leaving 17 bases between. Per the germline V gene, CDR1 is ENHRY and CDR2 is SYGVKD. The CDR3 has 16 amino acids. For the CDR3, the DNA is TGTGCCATCAGTGAGCCGAGCCAGGGTTTGGGCTACGAGCAGTACTTC. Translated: CAISEPSQGLGYEQYF.

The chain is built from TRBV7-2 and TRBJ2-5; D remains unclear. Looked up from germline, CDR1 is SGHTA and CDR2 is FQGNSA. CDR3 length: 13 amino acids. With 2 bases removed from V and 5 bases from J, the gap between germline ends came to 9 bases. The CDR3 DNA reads TGTGCCAGCAGCTTATTATCCCGCGAGACCCAGTACTTC. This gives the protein CASSLLSRETQYF.

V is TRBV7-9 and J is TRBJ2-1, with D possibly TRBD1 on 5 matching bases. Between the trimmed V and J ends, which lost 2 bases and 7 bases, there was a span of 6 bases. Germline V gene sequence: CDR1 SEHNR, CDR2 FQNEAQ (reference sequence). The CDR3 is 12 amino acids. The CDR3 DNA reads TGTGCCAGCAGCTTAAGGGGTAATGAGCAGTTCTTC. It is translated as CASSLRGNEQFF.

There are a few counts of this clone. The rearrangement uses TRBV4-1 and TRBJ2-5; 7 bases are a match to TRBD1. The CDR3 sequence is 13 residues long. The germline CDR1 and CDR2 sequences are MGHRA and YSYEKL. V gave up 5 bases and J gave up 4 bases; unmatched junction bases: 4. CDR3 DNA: TGCGCCAGCAGCACCCGACAGGGAGAGACCCAGTACTTC. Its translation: CASSTRQGETQYF.

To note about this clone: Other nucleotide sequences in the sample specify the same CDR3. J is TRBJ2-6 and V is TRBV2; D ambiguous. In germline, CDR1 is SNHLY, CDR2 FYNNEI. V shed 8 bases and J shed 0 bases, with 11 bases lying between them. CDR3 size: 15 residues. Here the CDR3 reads CASRDGISGANVLTF. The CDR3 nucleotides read TGTGCCAGCCGCGACGGAATCTCTGGGGCCAACGTCCTGACTTTC.

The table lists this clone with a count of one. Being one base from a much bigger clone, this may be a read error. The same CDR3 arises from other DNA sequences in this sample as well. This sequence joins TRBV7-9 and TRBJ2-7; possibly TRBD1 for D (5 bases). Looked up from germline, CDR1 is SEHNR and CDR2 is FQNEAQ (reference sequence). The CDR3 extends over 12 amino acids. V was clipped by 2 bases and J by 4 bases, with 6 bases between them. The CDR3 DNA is TGTGCCAGCAGCTTACAGGGATACGAGCAGTACTTC. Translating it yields CASSLQGYEQYF.

The DNA of the CDR3 is TGCGCCAGCAGCCCTAGGACAGGGGGGCAAGAGACCCAGTACTTC. Its protein product is CASSPRTGGQETQYF. This chain uses TRBV5-1 with TRBJ2-5; 10 bases agree with TRBD1. From germline, CDR1 is SGHRS and CDR2 YFSETQ. The CDR3 length is 15 residues. The J segment lost 2 bases and the V segment lost 4 bases, leaving 5 bases of the junction unmatched.

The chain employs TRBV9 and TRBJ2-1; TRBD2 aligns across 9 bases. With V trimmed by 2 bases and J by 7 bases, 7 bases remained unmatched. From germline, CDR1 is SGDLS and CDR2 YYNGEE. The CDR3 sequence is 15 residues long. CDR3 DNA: TGTGCCAGCAGCGTTCAGGGACTAGCTTTTAATGAGCAGTTCTTC. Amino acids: CASSVQGLAFNEQFF.

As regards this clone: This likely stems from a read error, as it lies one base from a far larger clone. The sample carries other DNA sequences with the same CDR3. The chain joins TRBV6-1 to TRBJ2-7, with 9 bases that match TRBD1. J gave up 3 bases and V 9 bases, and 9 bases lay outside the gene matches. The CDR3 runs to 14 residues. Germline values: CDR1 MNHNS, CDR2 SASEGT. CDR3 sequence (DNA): TGTGCCAGTAGTCCGACAGGGGGGCTCTACGAGCAGTACTTC. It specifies CASSPTGGLYEQYF.

CDR3 protein: CASSLGREFHEQYF. CDR3 bases: TGTGCCAGCAGTTTAGGGCGGGAGTTCCACGAGCAGTACTTC. The gene calls are TRBV27 and TRBJ2-7; 7 bases match TRBD2. Germline values: CDR1 MNHEY, CDR2 SMNVEV (reference sequence). Trimming cost V 2 bases and J 5 bases; bases outside gene matches: 6. The CDR3 extends over 14 amino acids.

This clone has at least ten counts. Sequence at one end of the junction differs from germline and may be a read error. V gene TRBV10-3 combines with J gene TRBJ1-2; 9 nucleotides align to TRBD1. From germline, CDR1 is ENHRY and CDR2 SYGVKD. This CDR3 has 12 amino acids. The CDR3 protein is CANGDRDYGYTF. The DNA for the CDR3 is TGTGCCAACGGGGACAGGGACTACGGCTACACCTTC.

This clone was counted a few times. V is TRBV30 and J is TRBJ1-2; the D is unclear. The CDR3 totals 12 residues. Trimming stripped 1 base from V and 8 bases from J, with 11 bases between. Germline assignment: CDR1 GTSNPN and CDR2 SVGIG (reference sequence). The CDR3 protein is CAWSAWSHGYTF. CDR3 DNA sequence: TGTGCCTGGAGTGCGTGGTCCCACGGCTACACCTTC.

The CDR3 bases are TGTGCCAGCAGGCCCCATAGCTCTGGGGCCAACGTCCTGACTTTC. Its translation: CASRPHSSGANVLTF. This chain links TRBV28 with TRBJ2-6; D unclear. Trimming removed 6 bases from V and 0 bases from J, with 9 bases in between. There are 15 residues in the CDR3. Per the germline V gene, CDR1 is MDHEN and CDR2 is SYDVKM.

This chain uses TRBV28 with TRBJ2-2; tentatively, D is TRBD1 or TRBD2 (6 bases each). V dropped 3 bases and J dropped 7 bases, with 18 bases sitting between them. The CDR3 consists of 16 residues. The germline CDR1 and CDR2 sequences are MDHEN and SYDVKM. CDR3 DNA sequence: TGTGCCAGCAGTTTCACTTCGGGGGCGCTAGGCGGGGAGCTGTTTTTT. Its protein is CASSFTSGALGGELFF.

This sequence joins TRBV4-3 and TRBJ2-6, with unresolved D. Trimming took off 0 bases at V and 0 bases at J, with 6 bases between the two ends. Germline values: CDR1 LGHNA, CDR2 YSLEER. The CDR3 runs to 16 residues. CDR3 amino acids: CASSQDLGSGANVLTF. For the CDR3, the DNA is TGCGCCAGCAGCCAAGACCTTGGCTCTGGGGCCAACGTCCTGACTTTC.

The CDR3 DNA sequence: TGCGCCAGCAACCAGGGGTTACTTTCTGGGGCCAACGTCCTGACTTTC. Translating gives CASNQGLLSGANVLTF. J is TRBJ2-6 and V is TRBV5-1; D perhaps matches TRBD1 (6 bases). Trimming took off 6 bases at V and 1 base at J, with 14 bases between the two ends. This CDR3 spans 16 amino acids. Germline V CDR1 and CDR2: SGHRS, YFSETQ.

CDR3 in DNA: TGTGCCAGCAGCTTGGGGGGCCCCAATGAAAAACTGTTTTTT. Amino acids: CASSLGGPNEKLFF. This chain uses TRBV5-4 with TRBJ1-4; D might be TRBD1 (5 bases). Per germline, CDR1 SGHNT and CDR2 YYREEE (reference sequence). The CDR3 contains 14 residues. V lost 0 bases, J lost 5 bases, and 8 bases lay in between.

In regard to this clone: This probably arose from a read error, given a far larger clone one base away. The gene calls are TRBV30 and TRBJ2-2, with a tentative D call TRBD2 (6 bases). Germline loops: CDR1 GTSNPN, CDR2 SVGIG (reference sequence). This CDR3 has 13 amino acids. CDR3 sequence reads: CAWSIREVGGLFF. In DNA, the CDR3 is TGTGCCTGGAGTATCAGGGAAGTGGGGGGGCTGTTTTTT.

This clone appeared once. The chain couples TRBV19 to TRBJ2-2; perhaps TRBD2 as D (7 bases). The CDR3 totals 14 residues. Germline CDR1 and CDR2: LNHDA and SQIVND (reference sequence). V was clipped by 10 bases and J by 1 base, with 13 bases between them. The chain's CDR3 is CATGASGNTGELFF. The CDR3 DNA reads TGTGCCACGGGGGCTAGCGGGAACACCGGGGAGCTGTTTTTT. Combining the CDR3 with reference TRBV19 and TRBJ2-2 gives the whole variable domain DGGITQSPKYLFRKEGQNVTLSCEQNLNHDAMYWYRQDPGQGLRLIYYSQIVNDFQKGDIAEGYSVSREKKESFPLTVTSAQKNPTAFYLCATGASGNTGELFFGEGSRLTVL.

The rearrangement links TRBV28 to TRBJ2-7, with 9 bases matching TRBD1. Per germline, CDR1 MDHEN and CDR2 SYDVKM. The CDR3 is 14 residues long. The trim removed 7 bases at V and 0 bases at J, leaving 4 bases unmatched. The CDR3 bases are TGTGCCAGCACCGACAGGGGGAGCTCCTACGAGCAGTACTTC. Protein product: CASTDRGSSYEQYF.

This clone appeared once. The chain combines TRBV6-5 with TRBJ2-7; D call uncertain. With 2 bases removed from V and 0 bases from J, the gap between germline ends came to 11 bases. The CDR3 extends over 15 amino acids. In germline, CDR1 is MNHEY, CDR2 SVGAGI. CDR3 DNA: TGTGCCAGCAGTTACAATGTCGTCAGCTCCTACGAGCAGTACTTC. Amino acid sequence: CASSYNVVSSYEQYF.